Listed below are T cell receptor beta chains from one sample, sequenced in a study of T-cell reconstitution after alpha-beta-depleted transplantation in children. From the PCR reads, TCRdb called clonotypes with MiXCR, one entry per CDR3 protein. The sample includes 450,000 to 600,000 distinct CDR3 sequences, 10% to 15% of them seen just once. The source was PBMCs, mostly from graft donor cells, collected 360 days after TCRalphabeta/CD19-depleted stem cell transplant. These receptors were taken from a male patient under 18 who had a stem cell transplant for acute myeloid leukemia, so the T cells may come from the graft donor. Both conserved end residues are part of each CDR3. Fields, in order: J gene, clone size, D gene, V gene, CDR3 DNA, CDR3 protein. The D gene is left open where the match is weak. Clone size appears in some rows only: once, few, many, or a class for an expanded clone.

TRBJ2-1,few,TRBD1,TRBV5-1,TGCGCCAGCAGCTTTAACGGACAGGGGGCAGGTGAGCAGTTCTTC,CASSFNGQGAGEQFF
TRBJ2-7,few,-,TRBV25-1,TGTGCCAGCAGTGGTCGGGACCCTAGCTCCTACGAGCAGTACTTC,CASSGRDPSSYEQYF
TRBJ1-5,-,-,TRBV21-1,TGTGCCAGCAGCAAAGGGTACCCTATGGGGGGGGTCAATCAGCCCCAGCATTTT,CASSKGYPMGGVNQPQHF
TRBJ2-4,few,TRBD2,TRBV5-1,TGCGCCAGCAGCTTGGGGTCCCTAGCGGGAGCCGTGGCCAAAAACATTCAGTACTTC,CASSLGSLAGAVAKNIQYF
TRBJ2-2,-,TRBD1,TRBV5-1,TGCGCCAGCAGCCCTACCGGGACAGGGAGCGGGGAGCTGTTTTTT,CASSPTGTGSGELFF
TRBJ2-7,-,-,TRBV28,TGTGCCAGCAGTTTATTCGCCCGAAACTACGAGCAGTACTTC,CASSLFARNYEQYF
TRBJ2-1,few,TRBD2,TRBV10-3,TGTGCCATCAGTGGGGAAAGGAGGCTAGCGGAGAACAATGAGCAGTTCTTC,CAISGERRLAENNEQFF
TRBJ2-7,-,-,TRBV6-2/TRBV6-3,TGTGCCAGCAGTTACTCGGCTCGGACACGAAGCTCCTACGAGCAGTACTTC,CASSYSARTRSSYEQYF
TRBJ2-1,many,TRBD2,TRBV5-4,TGTGCCAGCAGCTTGGGAATTAGCGGGAGGTTCTCCTACAATGAGCAGTTCTTC,CASSLGISGRFSYNEQFF
TRBJ2-2,many,TRBD2,TRBV29-1,TGCAGCGTTTGGTCTTCTAGAGGCGGGAGTTACACCGGGGAGCTGTTTTTT,CSVWSSRGGSYTGELFF
TRBJ2-1,many,-,TRBV27,TGTGCCAGCAGTACACAGGACCTTAGCTCCTACAATGAGCAGTTCTTC,CASSTQDLSSYNEQFF
TRBJ2-2,-,-,TRBV5-1,TGCGCCAGCAGCTCGTTTGAGAACACCGGGGAGCTGTTTTTT,CASSSFENTGELFF
TRBJ2-7,few,TRBD2,TRBV25-1,TGTGCCAGCAGTGGGCTAGCGGATATCTCCTACGAGCAGTACTTC,CASSGLADISYEQYF
TRBJ2-1,few,-,TRBV11-2,TGTGCCAGCAGCTTAGCGGCAGGTTTATCCTACAATGAGCAGTTCTTC,CASSLAAGLSYNEQFF
TRBJ2-1,-,TRBD1,TRBV25-1,TGTGCCAGCAGTGGGCCGGGACAGTTCAATGAGCAGTTCTTC,CASSGPGQFNEQFF
TRBJ1-2,-,-,TRBV29-1,TGCAGCGTTGAAGATAGCATTGAGGGGAGAGGGTATGGCTACACCTTC,CSVEDSIEGRGYGYTF
TRBJ2-3,many,-,TRBV4-3,TGCGCCAGCAGCCAAGCGGGAAATACGCAGTATTTT,CASSQAGNTQYF
TRBJ2-1,-,TRBD2,TRBV4-2,TGTGCCAGCAGCCAAGAAGGACTAGCGGCCTATGAGCAGTTCTTC,CASSQEGLAAYEQFF
TRBJ2-6,-,-,TRBV5-1,TGCGCCAGCAGGGTAGGGGACGGGGCCAACGTCCTGACTTTC,CASRVGDGANVLTF
TRBJ2-7,many,-,TRBV20-1,TGCAGTGCTACCGAAACGACTACCTACTACGAGCAGTACTTC,CSATETTTYYEQYF
TRBJ2-1,few,TRBD2,TRBV24-1,TGTGCCACCACCACCGGGCGGGAGAACAATGAGCAGTTCTTC,CATTTGRENNEQFF
TRBJ2-1,-,TRBD2,TRBV7-3,TGTGCCAGCAGCTTAAGGGGGGCTAGCGGGAGGAATGAGCAGTTCTTC,CASSLRGASGRNEQFF
TRBJ2-7,few,-,TRBV6-5,TGTGCCAGCAGTTACGAGATAGGGGGATACGAGCAGTACTTC,CASSYEIGGYEQYF
TRBJ2-7,few,-,TRBV4-3,TGCGCCAGCAGCCAAGAACCGGGAGTCTACGAGCAGTACTTC,CASSQEPGVYEQYF
TRBJ2-5,many,-,TRBV12-3/TRBV12-4,TGTGCCAGCAGTCTACTACAAGAGACCCAGTACTTC,CASSLLQETQYF
TRBJ2-5,-,TRBD1,TRBV7-9,TGTGCCAGCAGCTTAGGAGACAGGGGGTGGCGAGAGACCCAGTACTTC,CASSLGDRGWRETQYF
TRBJ1-4,few,TRBD1,TRBV4-3,TGCGCCAGCAGCCAAGGACAGGGGGCCGCTGTAACTAATGAAAAACTGTTTTTT,CASSQGQGAAVTNEKLFF